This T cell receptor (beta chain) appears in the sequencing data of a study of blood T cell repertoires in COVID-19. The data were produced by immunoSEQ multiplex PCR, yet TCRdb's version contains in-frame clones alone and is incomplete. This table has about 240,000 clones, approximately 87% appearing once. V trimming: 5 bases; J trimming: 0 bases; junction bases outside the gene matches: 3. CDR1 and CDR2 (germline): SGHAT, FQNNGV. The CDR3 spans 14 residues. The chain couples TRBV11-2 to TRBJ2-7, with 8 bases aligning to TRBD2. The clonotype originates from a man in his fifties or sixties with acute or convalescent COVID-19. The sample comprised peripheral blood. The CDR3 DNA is TGTGCCAGCAGCGTAGCGGGGAGCTCCTACGAGCAGTACTTC. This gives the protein CASSVAGSSYEQYF.